These 5 T cell receptor beta chains originate from one sample sequenced in a study of T cell changes during pregnancy in multiple sclerosis. Method: immunoSEQ multiplex PCR; TCRdb's copy keeps in-frame clones and lacks some. Of roughly 40,000 clones in the sample, 90% are singletons; the top ten hold about 0.45%. Sample: CD4+ T cells from peripheral blood mononuclear cells, taken in the third trimester of pregnancy. These receptors all stem from a female donor with multiple sclerosis, enrolled in a pregnancy study.

The chain couples TRBV9 to TRBJ1-1; 7 positions match TRBD1. V was clipped by 4 bases and J by 8 bases; unmatched bases: 5. CDR1 is SGDLS, CDR2 YYNGEE, per germline. CDR3 size: 12 residues. CDR3 sequence (DNA): TGTGCCAGCAGCTTTCGGACAGGAGAAGCTTTCTTT. This encodes CASSFRTGEAFF.

This chain joins TRBV20-1 and TRBJ2-1, with D unresolved. The CDR3 runs to 9 residues. Trimming removed 3 bases from V and 9 bases from J, with 3 bases in between. Germline V gene lookup returns CDR1 DFQATT and CDR2 SNEGSKA (reference sequence). CDR3 residues: CSASREQFF. In DNA form, the CDR3 reads TGCAGTGCTAGCCGTGAGCAGTTCTTC.

The chain recombines TRBV4-1 with TRBJ1-3, with a possible D match to TRBD1 (5 bases). V shed 0 bases and J shed 0 bases, with 12 bases lying between them. Germline V gives CDR1 MGHRA, CDR2 YSYEKL. CDR3 length: 17 amino acids. CDR3 in amino acids: CASSQDRRGNSGNTIYF. The DNA for the CDR3 is TGCGCCAGCAGCCAAGACCGTAGGGGAAACTCTGGAAACACCATATATTTT.

This chain links TRBV6-5 with TRBJ2-4; tentative D call: TRBD2 (6 bases). This CDR3 is built from 14 residues. CDR1 MNHEY and CDR2 SVGAGI come from the germline V gene. The V end was cut by 5 bases, the J end by 0 bases, with 8 bases between. The CDR3 spells CASSPGVAKNIQYF. The DNA for the CDR3 is TGTGCCAGCAGTCCGGGAGTAGCCAAAAACATTCAGTACTTC.

This clone has just one count. This chain uses TRBV5-1 with TRBJ2-3; D unresolved. Germline lookup yields CDR1 SGHRS and CDR2 YFSETQ. V shed 1 base and J shed 1 base, with 10 bases lying between them. This CDR3 is built from 15 residues. The CDR3 reads CASSLNSPRTDTQYF. CDR3 DNA sequence: TGCGCCAGCAGCTTGAACTCCCCCCGCACAGATACGCAGTATTTT.